One and the same sample provided the 20 T cell receptor beta chains below, sequenced in a study of CD8+CD57+ T cells in acquired aplastic anemia. Template material for TCR beta VDJ and CDR3 profiling consisted of genomic DNA. TCRdb called the reads again in MiXCR, with one record for every CDR3 protein. The sample yields about 260,000 distinct CDR3 sequences, 82% seen once. Sequencing involved patients with CD8+CD57+ cell expansion previously shown by flow cytometry. The sequenced material came from sorted CD4+, CD8+, or CD8+CD57+ T cells (not recorded which) from PBMCs. These receptors all stem from a human donor with aplastic anemia.

This chain connects TRBV7-6 to TRBJ1-2; tentative D call: TRBD1 (6 bases). The CDR3 extends over 16 amino acids. Germline V gene sequence: CDR1 SGHVS, CDR2 FNYEAQ. V was clipped by 5 bases and J by 10 bases, with 26 bases between them. The CDR3 DNA sequence: TGTGCCAGCAGCCAGGGGAGCTCCTACGAGCAGTACGTCTACACCTTC. Translated: CASSQGSSYEQYVYTF.

Of note for this clonotype: The germline gene is not matched at one end of the junction; a read error may be the cause. The chain carries TRBV7-9 and TRBJ2-3, with D perhaps matching TRBD2 (6 bases). Germline V gives CDR1 SEHNR, CDR2 FQNEAQ (reference sequence). The CDR3 loop spans 14 amino acids. The CDR3 region has the DNA TGTGCCAGCACCACGCGGGGTTTGGATAATACACCCCTCTTT. This sequence encodes CASTTRGLDNTPLF.

With respect to this clonotype: The missing conserved phenylalanine or tryptophan at the end of this CDR3 makes a read error likely. No DNA is shown, since the ends of the CDR3 on it are uncertain; the CDR3 is the one TCRdb lists. V gene TRBV7-9 combines with J gene TRBJ1-2; no check of the table's D call, TRBD1, against the DNA was made. A total of 13 residues make up the CDR3, ends included. In germline, CDR1 is SEHNR, CDR2 FQNEAQ (reference sequence). This chain's CDR3 is CASSYAGTARNTV.

Worth noting for this clonotype: Germline and junction disagree at one end, which may indicate a read error. The genes are TRBV7-9 and TRBJ2-3, with D tentatively TRBD2 (6 bases). CDR1 and CDR2 from the germline V gene are SEHNR and FQNEAQ (reference sequence). CDR3 length: 14 residues. CDR3 in amino acids: CASSLVGGELSFGF. CDR3 DNA: TGTGCCAGCAGCTTAGTAGGCGGGGAGCTGTCTTTTGGTTTT.

This clonotype was observed a few times. This chain connects TRBV15 to TRBJ1-4; D is unresolved. The germline V gene encodes CDR1 LNHNV and CDR2 YYDKDF (reference sequence). The CDR3 length is 12 residues. V was shortened by 5 bases and J by 7 bases, with 8 bases between the two germline ends. The CDR3 region is CATSYTGEKLFF. The CDR3 nucleotides read TGTGCCACCAGCTACACGGGTGAAAAACTGTTTTTT.

This clonotype has only one observation. The gene calls are TRBV7-9 and TRBJ2-7; possibly TRBD2 for D (5 bases). CDR3 length: 14 amino acids. Trimming took 3 bases from V and 3 from J, leaving 12 bases between them. The germline CDR1 and CDR2 sequences are SEHNR and FQNEAQ (reference sequence). The DNA of the CDR3 is TGTGCCAGCAGCTTTGTTAGAGCGGACTACGAGCAGTACTTC. It codes for CASSFVRADYEQYF. Drawing the rest from reference TRBV7-9 and TRBJ2-7, the complete variable domain is DTGVSQNPRHKITKRGQNVTFRCDPISEHNRLYWYRQTLGQGPEFLTYFQNEAQLEKSRLLSDRFSAERPKGSFSTLEIQRTEQGDSAMYLCASSFVRADYEQYFGPGTRLTVT.

A remark on this clonotype: An end of the junction does not agree with germline; a read error may underlie this. This chain links TRBV5-5 with TRBJ2-1; D may match TRBD1 or TRBD2 (5 bases each). The CDR3 spans 14 residues. Germline V gene lookup returns CDR1 SGHKS and CDR2 YYEKEE (reference sequence). The CDR3 DNA reads as TGTGCTAGCAGCTTCAATCTACCGGGGCTTGAGCAGTTCTTC. Encoded protein: CASSFNLPGLEQFF.

Worth noting for this clonotype: A junction boundary mismatches the germline segment, possibly from a read error. The genes are TRBV7-2 and TRBJ2-2; D might be TRBD2 (6 bases). CDR3 length: 15 amino acids. Germline CDR1 SGHTA, CDR2 FQGNSA. The DNA of the CDR3 is TGTGCCAGCAGCTTGAGCGGGTTGTCAACCGGGGGGCTGTTTTTT. Its protein product is CASSLSGLSTGGLFF.

The J gene is TRBJ2-3, the V gene TRBV2; D ambiguous. The CDR3 covers 13 residues. The germline V gene encodes CDR1 SNHLY and CDR2 FYNNEI. The V and J ends lost 8 bases and 2 bases respectively, with 11 bases between them. The CDR3 region has the DNA TGTGCCAGCGGGTTCGGGCCCACAGATACGCAGTATTTT. Translation: CASGFGPTDTQYF.

On this clonotype itself: This CDR3 fails to terminate in the conserved phenylalanine or tryptophan, so it likely reflects a read error. Because the CDR3's place on the DNA is in doubt, the DNA is left out and the CDR3 is given as listed by TCRdb. This chain's CDR3 is CASRVSRGAQCY. The chain combines TRBV7-2 with TRBJ2-5; the table's TRBD1 call for D was not verified on the DNA. The CDR3 numbers 12 amino acids, ends counted. Germline assignment: CDR1 SGHTA and CDR2 FQGNSA.

V is TRBV12-5 and J is TRBJ1-1; D not resolved. Deletions cut 1 base from V and 11 bases from J, with 14 bases between. CDR3 length equals 13 residues. From germline, CDR1 is LGHNT and CDR2 FRNRAP. The DNA for the CDR3 is TGTGCTAGTGGTTTGGCTAACCGTGCGGAGGCTTTCTTT. Translation: CASGLANRAEAFF.

The chain joins TRBV25-1 to TRBJ2-3; D unresolved. This CDR3 has 13 amino acids. V lost 11 bases and J lost 3, with 15 bases in between. The germline V gene encodes CDR1 MGHDK and CDR2 SYGVNS. Written as DNA, the CDR3 is TGTGCCGCCACCCTCCCACTGACAGATACGCAGTATTTT. This codes for CAATLPLTDTQYF. Complete variable domain (other parts from reference TRBV25-1 and TRBJ2-3): EADIYQTPRYLVIGTGKKITLECSQTMGHDKMYWYQQDPGMELHLIHYSYGVNSTEKGDLSSESTVSRIRTEHFPLTLESARPSHTSQYLCAATLPLTDTQYFGPGTRLTVL.

On this clonotype: The conserved phenylalanine or tryptophan is not found at the CDR3 terminus, so this likely reflects a read error. The DNA is omitted, as the CDR3 cannot be located on it reliably, and the CDR3 follows TCRdb's listing. The chain joins TRBV7-9 to TRBJ1-5. Both ends counted, the CDR3 spans 13 residues. The germline CDR1 and CDR2 sequences are SEHNR and FQNEAQ (reference sequence). The CDR3 loop reads CASSHPRTEASHV.

The chain couples TRBV9 to TRBJ2-7; 7 bases fit TRBD2. The junction had 15 bases not matched to a gene; V was cut back by 2 bases and J by 1 base. This CDR3 comprises 18 residues. Germline V lookup: CDR1 SGDLS, CDR2 YYNGEE. The CDR3 is CASSVDSGGFSGSYEQYV. The CDR3 DNA reads as TGTGCCAGCAGCGTTGATTCCGGGGGGTTCAGCGGTTCCTACGAGCAGTACGTC.

V gene TRBV12-3 or TRBV12-4 combines with J gene TRBJ2-5, with 14 bases lining up with TRBD2. This CDR3 is 19 amino acids long. The ends lost 7 bases at V and 5 bases at J; junction bases unmatched: 18. CDR3 bases: TGTGCCAGCATCAAAGGCGGTTTGACTAGCGGGGGGGCGCAGGAGACCCAGTACTTC. Translation gives CASIKGGLTSGGAQETQYF.

This clonotype is a singleton in its sample. This chain uses TRBV9 with TRBJ1-1; D is unresolved. This CDR3 has 14 residues. The germline V and J ends were trimmed by 4 bases and 9 bases, with 19 bases remaining between them. CDR1 is SGDLS and CDR2 is YYNGEE in the germline V gene. The CDR3 is CASSHYSIKSKAFF. In DNA form, the CDR3 reads TGTGCCAGCAGCCATTACAGCATCAAGAGTAAAGCTTTCTTT.

The J gene is TRBJ2-5, the V gene TRBV7-8; no clear D. This CDR3 is built from 14 residues. With 5 bases removed from V and 8 bases from J, the gap between germline ends came to 18 bases. Germline V gene sequence: CDR1 SGHVS, CDR2 FQNEAQ. CDR3 in amino acids: CASSLVGRHDTQYF. Written as DNA, the CDR3 is TGTGCCAGCAGCCTAGTGGGCAGGCACGATACCCAGTACTTC.

This clonotype came up once. One end of the junction fails to match germline, which may point to a read error. V usage is TRBV19 and J usage is TRBJ2-7, with D possibly being TRBD1 or TRBD2 (5 bases each). This CDR3 comprises 15 residues. Germline V lookup: CDR1 LNHDA, CDR2 SQIVND (reference sequence). This chain's CDR3 is CASRLTNGATYTQYF. DNA for the CDR3: TGTGCCAGTAGACTAACTAACGGGGCGACCTACACGCAGTACTTT. The complete variable domain, with remaining parts taken from reference TRBV19 and TRBJ2-7, reads DGGITQSPKYLFRKEGQNVTLSCEQNLNHDAMYWYRQDPGQGLRLIYYSQIVNDFQKGDIAEGYSVSREKKESFPLTVTSAQKNPTAFYLCASRLTNGATYTQYFGPGTRLTVT.

About this clonotype itself: No conserved phenylalanine or tryptophan ends this CDR3, so it is likely a read error. The limits of the CDR3 on the DNA are not certain, so only TCRdb's listed CDR3 is given. V usage is TRBV15 and J usage is TRBJ1-1; no check of the table's D call, TRBD1, against the DNA was made. CDR1 and CDR2 (germline): LNHNV, YYDKDF (reference sequence). Ends included, the CDR3 has 18 residues. CDR3 amino acids: CATSRGSEQEAQYFGPGT.

This CDR3 is CASSWDRGASPLHF. CDR3 coding DNA: TGTGCCAGCAGTTGGGACAGGGGGGCCTCTCCCCTCCACTTT. The chain has TRBV25-1 and TRBJ1-6, with 11 bases matching TRBD1. CDR3 length equals 14 residues. CDR1 is MGHDK and CDR2 is SYGVNS in the germline V gene. J gave up 13 bases and V 5 bases, and 7 bases lay outside the gene matches. The complete variable domain, with remaining parts taken from reference TRBV25-1 and TRBJ1-6, reads EADIYQTPRYLVIGTGKKITLECSQTMGHDKMYWYQQDPGMELHLIHYSYGVNSTEKGDLSSESTVSRIRTEHFPLTLESARPSHTSQYLCASSWDRGASPLHFGNGTRLTVT.